The next 14 T cell receptor beta chains were all read from a single sample in a study of T cell repertoires in cytomegalovirus infection. TCRdb re-derived calls from the reads in MiXCR, one entry per CDR3 protein. The data hold some 100,000 distinct CDR3 sequences, with roughly a quarter observed a single time. The sample taken for sequencing was CD8+ T cells from PBMCs. The receptor source for this set is a human donor in good health (CMV status not recorded). Some clones in this sample may be carry-over from other donors' samples.

This clonotype came up many times. The V call is TRBV5-1, the J call TRBJ1-5, with D perhaps matching TRBD1 (6 bases). V was trimmed by 4 bases and J by 2 bases, leaving 13 bases between them. Germline V gives CDR1 SGHRS, CDR2 YFSETQ. The CDR3 is 15 residues long. CDR3 DNA: TGCGCCAGCAGCCCTGAAGGGGGAGGCAATCAGCCCCAGCATTTT. It yields the protein CASSPEGGGNQPQHF.

This clonotype was picked up many times. The CDR3 region has the DNA TGCGCCAGCAGCCGGATAGGGGAGAACACTGAAGCTTTCTTT. This translates into CASSRIGENTEAFF. The rearrangement links TRBV5-1 to TRBJ1-1, with a tentative D call TRBD1 (5 bases). V gave up 4 bases and J gave up 1 base, with 11 bases separating them. The CDR3 loop spans 14 amino acids. Germline CDR1 and CDR2: SGHRS and YFSETQ.

V gene TRBV29-1 combines with J gene TRBJ2-7; D might be TRBD2 (6 bases). Germline V CDR1 and CDR2: SQVTM, ANQGSEA. Trimming removed 6 bases from V and 3 bases from J, with 12 bases in between. The CDR3 is 12 amino acids. The CDR3 reads CSVEGRNYEQYF. In DNA, the CDR3 is TGCAGCGTGGAGGGACGGAACTACGAGCAGTACTTC.

This clonotype was counted at least ten times. The CDR3 loop is CASSPGGGLGGTYSNQPQHF. The CDR3 DNA sequence: TGTGCCAGCAGTCCAGGAGGTGGGTTGGGCGGGACATATAGCAATCAGCCCCAGCATTTT. The chain joins TRBV12-3 or TRBV12-4 to TRBJ1-5, with D tentatively TRBD1 (6 bases). The CDR3 consists of 20 residues. Trimming stripped 5 bases from V and 0 bases from J, with 26 bases between.

There are many counts of this clonotype. This sequence joins TRBV7-2 and TRBJ2-5, with D perhaps TRBD2 (5 bases). CDR1 is SGHTA and CDR2 is FQGNSA in the germline V gene. The V end was cut by 3 bases, the J end by 1 base, with 6 bases between. This CDR3 has 13 amino acids. This CDR3 is CASSLTIQETQYF. The CDR3 nucleotides read TGTGCCAGCAGCTTGACTATCCAAGAGACCCAGTACTTC.

In its sample, this clonotype was seen a few times. The chain links TRBV24-1 to TRBJ1-2, with D uncertain. Trimming stripped 5 bases from V and 2 bases from J, with 11 bases between. The CDR3 covers 14 residues. CDR1 and CDR2 (germline): KGHDR, SFDVKD. CDR3 in amino acids: CATSAGRQNYGYTF. CDR3 bases: TGTGCCACCAGTGCGGGTAGGCAGAACTATGGCTACACCTTC.

V gene TRBV28 combines with J gene TRBJ1-2, with D perhaps TRBD1 (5 bases). This CDR3 is built from 14 residues. Trimming took 3 bases from V and 0 from J, leaving 8 bases between them. The germline gives CDR1 MDHEN, CDR2 SYDVKM. The CDR3 nucleotides read TGTGCCAGCAGTTTCGGGGGGGCTAACTATGGCTACACCTTC. This translates into CASSFGGANYGYTF.

This clonotype was counted a few times. V is TRBV29-1 and J is TRBJ2-2; perhaps TRBD2 as D (5 bases). There are 13 residues in the CDR3. Germline V gene sequence: CDR1 SQVTM, CDR2 ANQGSEA. V lost 4 bases and J lost 1, with 7 bases in between. The CDR3 reads CSVGGGNTGELFF. In nucleotides, the CDR3 is TGCAGCGTTGGTGGAGGGAACACCGGGGAGCTGTTTTTT.

There are many counts of this clonotype. The J gene is TRBJ2-7, the V gene TRBV7-8; TRBD1 matches at 7 bases. Germline CDR1 is SGHVS and CDR2 is FQNEAQ. This CDR3 has 13 amino acids. Losses at the gene ends were 8 bases for V and 0 bases for J; bases not matched to a gene: 4. The CDR3 sequence is CASRDSFSYEQYF. The CDR3 DNA is TGTGCCAGCCGGGACAGCTTCTCCTACGAGCAGTACTTC. The full variable domain, completed using reference TRBV7-8 and TRBJ2-7, is GAGVSQSPRYKVAKRGQDVALRCDPISGHVSLFWYQQALGQGPEFLTYFQNEAQLDKSGLPSDRFFAERPEGSVSTLKIQRTQQEDSAVYLCASRDSFSYEQYFGPGTRLTVT.

V is TRBV2 and J is TRBJ1-1, with unresolved D. This CDR3 spans 16 amino acids. Trimming took off 2 bases at V and 1 base at J, with 14 bases between the two ends. Per the germline V gene, CDR1 is SNHLY and CDR2 is FYNNEI. CDR3 region: CASSEKGGGWNTEAFF. CDR3 DNA sequence: TGTGCCAGCAGTGAAAAGGGCGGAGGGTGGAACACTGAAGCTTTCTTT.

There are many counts of this clonotype. The chain employs TRBV7-2 and TRBJ2-3; D is unresolved. CDR3 length equals 17 residues. With 1 base removed from V and 0 bases from J, the gap between germline ends came to 14 bases. Germline V gene data show CDR1 as SGHTA and CDR2 as FQGNSA. The CDR3 spells CASSLESWRPSTDTQYF. In DNA, the CDR3 is TGTGCCAGCAGCTTAGAGTCTTGGCGTCCGAGCACAGATACGCAGTATTTT.

This clonotype was observed a single time. A read error is possible here, since a much larger clone lies one base away. The CDR3 region has the DNA TGTGCCAGCAGTTACGCGGATACGCAGTATTTT. Amino acids: CASSYADTQYF. The chain has TRBV6-6 and TRBJ2-3; D is ambiguous. CDR1 is MNHNY and CDR2 is SVGAGI in the germline V gene (reference sequence). This CDR3 has 11 amino acids. With 2 bases removed from V and 6 bases from J, the gap between germline ends came to 3 bases.

This clonotype was seen repeatedly, ten times or more. The rearrangement joins TRBV7-2 to TRBJ2-7, with D perhaps matching TRBD1 (6 bases). CDR1 is SGHTA, CDR2 FQGNSA, per germline. CDR3 length: 13 amino acids. V shed 1 base and J shed 5 bases, with 9 bases lying between them. The CDR3 DNA reads as TGTGCCAGCAGCTTAGGTGGGACAAACGAGCAGTACTTC. As protein: CASSLGGTNEQYF.

In this sample, this clonotype turned up a few times. V usage is TRBV4-3 and J usage is TRBJ1-1; a weak D match, TRBD1 (6 bases). CDR1 and CDR2 (germline): LGHNA, YSLEER. V lost 1 base to trimming and J lost 1 base, with 13 bases between them. This CDR3 contains 16 residues. This chain's CDR3 is CASSQGPGAENTEAFF. The CDR3 DNA sequence: TGCGCCAGCAGCCAAGGACCGGGGGCTGAGAACACTGAAGCTTTCTTT.